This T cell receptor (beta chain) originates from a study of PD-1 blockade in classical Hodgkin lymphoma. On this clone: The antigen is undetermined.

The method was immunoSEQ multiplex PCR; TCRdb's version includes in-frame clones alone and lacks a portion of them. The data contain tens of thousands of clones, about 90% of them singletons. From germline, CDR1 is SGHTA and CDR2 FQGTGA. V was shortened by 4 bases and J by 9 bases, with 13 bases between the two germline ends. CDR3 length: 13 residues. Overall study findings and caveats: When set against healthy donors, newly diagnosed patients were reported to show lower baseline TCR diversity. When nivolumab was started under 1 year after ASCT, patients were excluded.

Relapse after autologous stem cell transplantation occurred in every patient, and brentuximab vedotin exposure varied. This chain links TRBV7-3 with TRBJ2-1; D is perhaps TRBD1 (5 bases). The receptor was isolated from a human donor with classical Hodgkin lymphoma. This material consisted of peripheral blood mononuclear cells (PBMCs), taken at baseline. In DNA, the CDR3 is TGTGCCAGCAGCTCTACAGGATACCGTGAGCAGTTCTTC. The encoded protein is CASSSTGYREQFF.